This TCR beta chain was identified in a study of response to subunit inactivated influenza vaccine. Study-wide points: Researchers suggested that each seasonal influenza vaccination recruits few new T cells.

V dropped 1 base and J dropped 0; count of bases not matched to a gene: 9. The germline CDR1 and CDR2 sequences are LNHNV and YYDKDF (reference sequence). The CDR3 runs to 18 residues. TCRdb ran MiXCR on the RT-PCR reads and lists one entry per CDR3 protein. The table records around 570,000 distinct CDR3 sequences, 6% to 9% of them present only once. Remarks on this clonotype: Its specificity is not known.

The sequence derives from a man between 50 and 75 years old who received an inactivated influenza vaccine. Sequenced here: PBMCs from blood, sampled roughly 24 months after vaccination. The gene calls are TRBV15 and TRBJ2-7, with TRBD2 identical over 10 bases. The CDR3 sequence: CATSRGRLAGFSSYEQYF. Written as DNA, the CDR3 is TGTGCCACCAGCAGAGGACGACTAGCGGGCTTTAGCTCCTACGAGCAGTACTTC.